This T cell receptor (beta chain) was recorded in a study of blood T cell repertoires in COVID-19. Study at large: The United States, Italy and Spain provided the acute and convalescent COVID-19 samples. PBMCs, B-cell-depleted T cells, or T cells were the source of the cDNA or gDNA that made up the material.

Germline values: CDR1 SEHNR, CDR2 FQNEAQ (reference sequence). V was pared by 6 bases and J by 3 bases, with 7 bases of the junction left unmatched. CDR3 size: 14 residues. Study processing details: Estimates of nucleated cell counts were drawn from the amplification of reference gene primers. TCRdb's copy holds only in-frame clones and misses some; the assay was immunoSEQ multiplex PCR. The V and J calls and clone size come from that table; D and trimming were worked out from the DNA. This table holds around 200,000 clones, roughly 85% found once. The V call is TRBV7-9, the J call TRBJ2-7; 8 positions match TRBD1. The receptor's source is a woman older than 75 with acute or convalescent COVID-19. Sequences were obtained from peripheral blood. CDR3 nucleotides: TGTGCCAGCAGTTACCAGGGGGCACTCTACGAGCAGTACTTC. This gives the protein CASSYQGALYEQYF.